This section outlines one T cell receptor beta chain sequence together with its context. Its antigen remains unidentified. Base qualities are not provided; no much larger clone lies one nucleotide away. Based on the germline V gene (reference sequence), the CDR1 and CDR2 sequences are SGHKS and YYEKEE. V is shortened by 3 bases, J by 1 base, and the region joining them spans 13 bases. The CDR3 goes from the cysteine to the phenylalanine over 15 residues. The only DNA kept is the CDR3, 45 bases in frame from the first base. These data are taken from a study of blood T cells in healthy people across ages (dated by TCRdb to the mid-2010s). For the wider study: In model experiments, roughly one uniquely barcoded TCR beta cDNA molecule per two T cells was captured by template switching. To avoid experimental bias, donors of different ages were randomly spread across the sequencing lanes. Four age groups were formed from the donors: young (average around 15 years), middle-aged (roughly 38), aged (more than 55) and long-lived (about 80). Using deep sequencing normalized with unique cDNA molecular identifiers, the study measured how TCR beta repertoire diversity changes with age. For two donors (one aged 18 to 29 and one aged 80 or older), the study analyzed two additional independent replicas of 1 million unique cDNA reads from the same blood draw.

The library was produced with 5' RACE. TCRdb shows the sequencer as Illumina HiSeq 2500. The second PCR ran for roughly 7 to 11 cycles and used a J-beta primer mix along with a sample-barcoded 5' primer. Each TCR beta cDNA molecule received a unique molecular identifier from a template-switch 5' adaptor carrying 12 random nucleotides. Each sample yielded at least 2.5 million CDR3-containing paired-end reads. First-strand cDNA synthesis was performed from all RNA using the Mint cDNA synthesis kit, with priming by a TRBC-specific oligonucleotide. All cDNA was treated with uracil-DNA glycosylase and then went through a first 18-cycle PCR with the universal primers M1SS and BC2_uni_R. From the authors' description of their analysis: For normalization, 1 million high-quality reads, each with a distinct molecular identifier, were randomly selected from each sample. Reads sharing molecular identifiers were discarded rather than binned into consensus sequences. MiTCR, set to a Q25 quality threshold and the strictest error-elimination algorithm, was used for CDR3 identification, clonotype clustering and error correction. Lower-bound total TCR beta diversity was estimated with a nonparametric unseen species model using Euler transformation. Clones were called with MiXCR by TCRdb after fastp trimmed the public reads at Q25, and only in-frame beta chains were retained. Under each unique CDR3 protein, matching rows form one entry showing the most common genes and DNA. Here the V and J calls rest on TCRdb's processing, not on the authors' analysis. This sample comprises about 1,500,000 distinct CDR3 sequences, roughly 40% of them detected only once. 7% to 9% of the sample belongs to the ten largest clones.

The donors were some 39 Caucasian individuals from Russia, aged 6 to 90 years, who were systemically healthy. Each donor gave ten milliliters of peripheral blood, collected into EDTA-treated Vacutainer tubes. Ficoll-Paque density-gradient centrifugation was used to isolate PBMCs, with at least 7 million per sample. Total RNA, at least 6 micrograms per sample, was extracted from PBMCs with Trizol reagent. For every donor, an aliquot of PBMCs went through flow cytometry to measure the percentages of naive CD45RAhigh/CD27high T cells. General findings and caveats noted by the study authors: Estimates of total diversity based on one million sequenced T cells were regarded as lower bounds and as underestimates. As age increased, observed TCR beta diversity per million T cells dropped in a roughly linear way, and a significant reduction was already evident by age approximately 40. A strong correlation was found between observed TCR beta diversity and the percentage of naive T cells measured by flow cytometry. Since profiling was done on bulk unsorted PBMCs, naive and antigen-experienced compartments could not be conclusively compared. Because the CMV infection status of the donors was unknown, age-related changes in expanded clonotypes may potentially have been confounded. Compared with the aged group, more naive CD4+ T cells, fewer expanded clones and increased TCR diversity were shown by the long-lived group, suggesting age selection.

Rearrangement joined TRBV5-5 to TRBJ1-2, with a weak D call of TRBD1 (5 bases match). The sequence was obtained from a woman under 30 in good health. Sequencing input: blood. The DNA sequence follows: TGTGCCAGCAGCTCCGAACCGGGGGGTAACTATGGCTACACCTTC. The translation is CASSSEPGGNYGYTF.